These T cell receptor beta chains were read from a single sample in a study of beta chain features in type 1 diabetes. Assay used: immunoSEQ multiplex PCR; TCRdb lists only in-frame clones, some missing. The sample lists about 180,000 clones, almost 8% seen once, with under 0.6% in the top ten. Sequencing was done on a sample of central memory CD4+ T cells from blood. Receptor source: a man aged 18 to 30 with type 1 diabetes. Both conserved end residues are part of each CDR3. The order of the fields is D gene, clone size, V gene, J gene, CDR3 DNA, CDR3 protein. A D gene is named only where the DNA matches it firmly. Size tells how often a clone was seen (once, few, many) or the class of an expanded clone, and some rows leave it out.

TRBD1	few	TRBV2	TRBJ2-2	TGTGCCAGTACAGGGGGCGCGATCGGGGAGCTGTTTTTT	CASTGGAIGELFF
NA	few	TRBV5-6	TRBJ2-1	TGTGCCAGCAGCAAAGGGACACTATCCTACAATGAGCAGTTCTTC	CASSKGTLSYNEQFF
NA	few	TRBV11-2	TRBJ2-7	TGTGCCAGCAGCAACATCTTGGGGCGGGGGCCCTACGAGCAGTACTTC	CASSNILGRGPYEQYF
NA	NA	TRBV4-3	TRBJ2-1	TGCGCCAGCAGCCCCTATGTCGGGCAGGGCCGAGACAATGAGCAGTTCTTC	CASSPYVGQGRDNEQFF
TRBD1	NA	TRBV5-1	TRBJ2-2	TGCGCCAGCAGCTTGGACAGGGGCACCGGGGAGCTGTTTTTT	CASSLDRGTGELFF
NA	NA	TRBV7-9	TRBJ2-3	TGTGCCAGCAGCCTTGACAGATTCACAGATACGCAGTATTTT	CASSLDRFTDTQYF
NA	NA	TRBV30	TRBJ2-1	TGTGCCTGGAGTGTACTGCCGACAGACAATGAGCAGTTCTTC	CAWSVLPTDNEQFF
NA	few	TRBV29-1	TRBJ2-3	TGCAGCGTGACCGGGACGCCCTCGGGGGCAGATACGCAGTATTTT	CSVTGTPSGADTQYF
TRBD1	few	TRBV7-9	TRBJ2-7	TGTGCCAGCAGTTCTCCCGGGACAGGGACCTACGAGCAGTACTTC	CASSSPGTGTYEQYF
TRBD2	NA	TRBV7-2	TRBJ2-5	TGTGCCAGCAACGGACTAGCGGGCCAAGAGACCCAGTACTTC	CASNGLAGQETQYF
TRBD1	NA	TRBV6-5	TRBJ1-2	TGTGCCAGCAGTACGGCAGGGGGCGCGAACTATGGCTACACCTTC	CASSTAGGANYGYTF
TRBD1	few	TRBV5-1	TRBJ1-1	TGCGCCAGCAGCTTGGACAGGGGGCTAGATGAAGCTTTCTTT	CASSLDRGLDEAFF
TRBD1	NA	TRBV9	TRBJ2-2	TGTGCCAGCAGCGTAGTACCCCCGAGCTGGACAGGTGGCACCGGGGAGCTGTTTTTT	CASSVVPPSWTGGTGELFF
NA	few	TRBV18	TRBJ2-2	TGTGCCAGCTCAACAGGGCTAGTCACCGGGGAGCTGTTTTTT	CASSTGLVTGELFF
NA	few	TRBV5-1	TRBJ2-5	TGCGCCAGCAGCCCCGACAGAGGCCAAGAGACCCAGTACTTC	CASSPDRGQETQYF
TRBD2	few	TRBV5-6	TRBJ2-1	TGTGCCAGCAGCTGGGGACTAGCGGTCTACAATGAGCAGTTCTTC	CASSWGLAVYNEQFF
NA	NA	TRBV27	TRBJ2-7	TGTGCCAGCAGCCCACAGGGAATGAGCGAGCAGTACTTC	CASSPQGMSEQYF
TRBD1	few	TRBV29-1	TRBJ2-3	TGCAGCGTTGTTGACAGGGGTACAGATACGCAGTATTTT	CSVVDRGTDTQYF
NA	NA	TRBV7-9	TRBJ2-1	TGTGCCAGCAGTTATCCTCGGAGTCACAACAATGAGCAGTTCTTC	CASSYPRSHNNEQFF
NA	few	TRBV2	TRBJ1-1	TGTGCCAGCAGTGAAGCTGGGGGGGCGATGAACACTGAAGCTTTCTTT	CASSEAGGAMNTEAFF
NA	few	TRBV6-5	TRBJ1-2	TGTGCCAGCAGTTACGAGGCAGGGGCATCTGGTGGCTACACCTTC	CASSYEAGASGGYTF
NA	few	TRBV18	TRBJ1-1	TGTGCCAGCTCACCACAGCGGGAGGAAGCTTTCTTT	CASSPQREEAFF
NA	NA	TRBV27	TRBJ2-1	TGTGCCAGCAGCTCCCCCGAGATCTACAATGAGCAGTTCTTC	CASSSPEIYNEQFF
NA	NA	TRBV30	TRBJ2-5	TGTGCCTGTAGTTCGTTTGCCAAAACGAGGACCCAGTACTTC	CACSSFAKTRTQYF
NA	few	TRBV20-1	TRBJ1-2	TGCAGTGCTCCTAACGGACACGGCTACACCTTC	CSAPNGHGYTF
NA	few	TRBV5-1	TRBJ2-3	TGCGCCAGCCAGAGGAGTGATGGCGAAGATACGCAGTATTTT	CASQRSDGEDTQYF
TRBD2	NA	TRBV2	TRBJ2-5	TGTGCCAGCACTCTTGGACTAGCGGGGAGTTTGGAAGAGACCCAGTACTTC	CASTLGLAGSLEETQYF
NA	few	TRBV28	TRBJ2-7	TGTGCCAGCAGTTTAATCCCGTTCGAGCAGTACTTC	CASSLIPFEQYF
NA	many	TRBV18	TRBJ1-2	TGTGCCAGTCAGGGCGGAGCCGATGGCTACACCTTC	CASQGGADGYTF
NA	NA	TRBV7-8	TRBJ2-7	TGTGCCAGCAGCTTAAGGACTATGTCTGACGAGCAGTACTTC	CASSLRTMSDEQYF
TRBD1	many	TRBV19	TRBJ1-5	TGTGCCAGTAGTATGGTGGCAGGGGGAACCTATCAGCCCCAGCATTTT	CASSMVAGGTYQPQHF
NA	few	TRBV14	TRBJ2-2	TGTGCCAGCAGCCAGGACAGAAACACCGGGGAGCTGTTTTTT	CASSQDRNTGELFF